The 26 T cell receptor beta chains presented below share a single source sample, sequenced in a study of T cells in localized non-small cell lung cancer. Here immunoSEQ multiplex PCR was the method, and the copy in TCRdb shows in-frame clones only, minus some. The data show around 7,500 clones, 80% to 95% seen once. The sample here was peripheral blood, taken before any cancer treatment. Source of these receptors: a woman between 40 and 69 years old with stage I lung adenocarcinoma.

The chain is built from TRBV27 and TRBJ2-5, with D perhaps TRBD1 (6 bases). This CDR3 spans 13 amino acids. The V gene's germline CDR1 is MNHEY and CDR2 SMNVEV (reference sequence). Between the trimmed V and J ends, which lost 3 bases and 2 bases, there was a span of 7 bases. The CDR3 is CASSFRGQETQYF. The CDR3 nucleotides read TGTGCCAGCAGTTTCAGGGGTCAAGAGACCCAGTACTTC.

V usage is TRBV5-4 and J usage is TRBJ1-1, with D perhaps matching TRBD1 (6 bases). This CDR3 region has 17 residues. Germline V gene sequence: CDR1 SGHNT, CDR2 YYREEE (reference sequence). With 2 bases removed from V and 3 bases from J, the gap between germline ends came to 20 bases. The CDR3 protein is CASSFAIGRRGDTEAFF. In nucleotides, the CDR3 is TGTGCCAGCAGCTTTGCCATCGGTCGGAGGGGGGACACTGAAGCTTTCTTT.

The chain recombines TRBV2 with TRBJ2-2; D gene unclear. V lost 5 bases and J 0 bases, leaving 7 bases between the germline ends. CDR3 length equals 14 residues. CDR1 SNHLY and CDR2 FYNNEI come from the germline V gene. The CDR3 protein is CASSLRTNTGELFF. In nucleotides, the CDR3 is TGTGCCAGCAGTTTACGAACGAACACCGGGGAGCTGTTTTTT.

The V and J genes are TRBV4-1 and TRBJ2-1; TRBD2 matches 8 bases. Germline values: CDR1 MGHRA, CDR2 YSYEKL. V dropped 3 bases and J dropped 5; count of bases not matched to a gene: 6. This CDR3 region has 15 residues. The CDR3 here is CASSQERGKNNEQFF. The CDR3 nucleotides are TGCGCCAGCAGCCAGGAGCGGGGGAAAAACAATGAGCAGTTCTTC.

Written as DNA, the CDR3 is TGTGCCAGCAGAGTACCCCCTAGCTACCTATACTTC. Its protein is CASRVPPSYLYF. The chain carries TRBV2 and TRBJ2-5, with a tentative D call TRBD2 (5 bases). This CDR3 is 12 amino acids long. In germline, CDR1 is SNHLY, CDR2 FYNNEI. The V end lost 6 bases, the J end lost 14 bases, and 19 bases lay between the germline ends.

The chain employs TRBV5-1 and TRBJ2-1; 8 bases fit TRBD2. V lost 2 bases, J lost 9 bases, and 13 bases stayed unmatched. The CDR3 has 16 residues. Germline CDR1 reads SGHRS; CDR2 reads YFSETQ. In DNA form, the CDR3 reads TGCGCCAGCAGCTTTACGGCGGGGGCGGGAGGAAGTGAGCAGTTCTTC. Translation gives CASSFTAGAGGSEQFF.

CDR3 sequence: CASSTGSDEQYF. The DNA for the CDR3 is TGTGCCAGCAGTACAGGGAGCGACGAGCAGTACTTC. The gene calls are TRBV6-1 and TRBJ2-7; D is possibly TRBD1 (6 bases). The V and J ends lost 5 bases and 5 bases respectively, with 10 bases between them. The CDR3 contains 12 residues. Germline V lookup: CDR1 MNHNS, CDR2 SASEGT.

The chain has TRBV10-3 and TRBJ1-3; the D is unclear. CDR3 size: 15 residues. Trimming cost V 7 bases and J 0 bases, with 13 bases left between them. Germline CDR1 ENHRY, CDR2 SYGVKD. The CDR3 spells CAITEAPFSGNTIYF. CDR3 nucleotides: TGTGCCATCACGGAGGCCCCCTTCTCTGGAAACACCATATATTTT.

V and J are TRBV5-1 and TRBJ2-1; 7 bases agree with TRBD1. This CDR3 has 15 residues. Germline V gene sequence: CDR1 SGHRS, CDR2 YFSETQ. V lost 4 bases to trimming and J lost 3 bases; unmatched junction nucleotides: 7. The CDR3 sequence is CASSKGAPLYNEQFF. Written as DNA, the CDR3 is TGCGCCAGCAGCAAGGGGGCTCCCCTCTACAATGAGCAGTTCTTC. Variable domain in full (rest from reference TRBV5-1 and TRBJ2-1): KAGVTQTPRYLIKTRGQQVTLSCSPISGHRSVSWYQQTPGQGLQFLFEYFSETQRNKGNFPGRFSGRQFSNSRSEMNVSTLELGDSALYLCASSKGAPLYNEQFFGPGTRLTVL.

The CDR3 nucleotides read TGCGCCAGCAGCTTGTTGGCCTCCACAGATACGCAGTATTTT. Its translation: CASSLLASTDTQYF. This sequence joins TRBV5-1 and TRBJ2-3; no clear D gene. Trimming took 1 base from V and 2 from J, leaving 8 bases between them. CDR3 length: 14 amino acids. Germline loops: CDR1 SGHRS, CDR2 YFSETQ. Complete variable domain (other parts from reference TRBV5-1 and TRBJ2-3): KAGVTQTPRYLIKTRGQQVTLSCSPISGHRSVSWYQQTPGQGLQFLFEYFSETQRNKGNFPGRFSGRQFSNSRSEMNVSTLELGDSALYLCASSLLASTDTQYFGPGTRLTVL.

The V and J genes are TRBV30 and TRBJ2-1; possibly TRBD2 for D (5 bases). The CDR3 totals 14 residues. Germline V gene data show CDR1 as GTSNPN and CDR2 as SVGIG (reference sequence). Between the trimmed V and J ends, which lost 6 bases and 3 bases, there was a span of 15 bases. In DNA, the CDR3 is TGTGCCTGTAGTTTTACCGGGAACTACAATGAGCAGTTCTTC. The encoded protein is CACSFTGNYNEQFF.

The chain links TRBV10-2 to TRBJ2-5, with TRBD1 matching 7 bases. This CDR3 contains 14 residues. The V gene end was trimmed by 5 bases and the J gene end by 4 bases; junction bases not matched to a gene: 7. The V gene's germline CDR1 is WSHSY and CDR2 SAAADI. The CDR3 loop reads CASSKTGSRETQYF. CDR3 bases: TGCGCCAGCAGTAAGACAGGGTCCCGAGAGACCCAGTACTTC.

This clone appeared a single time. The rearrangement uses TRBV4-2 and TRBJ2-1, with TRBD2 matching over 8 bases. Germline CDR1 LGHNA, CDR2 YNFKEQ. The CDR3 spans 14 residues. After removal of 2 bases from V and 4 bases from J, the junction contained 1 base not matched to a gene. CDR3 DNA sequence: TGTGCCAGCAGCCAACGGGGGGGATACAATGAGCAGTTCTTC. Translation: CASSQRGGYNEQFF.

This clone was counted once. The V call is TRBV11-2, the J call TRBJ2-1; 10 bases align to TRBD2. V lost 1 base to trimming and J lost 2 bases; unmatched junction nucleotides: 5. The germline gives CDR1 SGHAT, CDR2 FQNNGV. The CDR3 runs 17 residues. CDR3 sequence reads: CASSLGPGLAPYNEQFF. CDR3 bases: TGTGCCAGCAGCTTAGGCCCGGGACTAGCGCCCTACAATGAGCAGTTCTTC.

The chain is built from TRBV10-1 and TRBJ2-3; TRBD2 aligns across 9 bases. There are 15 residues in the CDR3. Unmatched junction bases numbered 8, after V lost 5 bases and J lost 5 bases. Looked up from germline, CDR1 is WNHNN and CDR2 is SYGVQD (reference sequence). CDR3 in amino acids: CASSPVIAGVDTQYF. DNA for the CDR3: TGCGCCAGCAGTCCGGTGATAGCGGGAGTAGATACGCAGTATTTT.

This chain connects TRBV5-1 to TRBJ2-7, with TRBD1 matching over 7 bases. The CDR3 is made up of 14 amino acids. V trimming: 2 bases; J trimming: 3 bases; junction bases outside the gene matches: 5. CDR1 and CDR2 (germline): SGHRS, YFSETQ. The CDR3 loop is CASSFSGGSYEQYF. The CDR3, as DNA: TGCGCCAGCAGCTTTTCAGGGGGTAGCTACGAGCAGTACTTC.

The CDR3 sequence is CASSPPPDYEQYF. For the CDR3, the DNA is TGTGCCAGCAGCCCCCCCCCGGATTACGAGCAGTACTTC. The chain carries TRBV5-6 and TRBJ2-7; D uncertain. The CDR3 is made up of 13 amino acids. V was shortened by 4 bases and J by 4 bases, with 12 bases between the two germline ends. Germline CDR1 SGHDT, CDR2 YYEEEE.

The gene calls are TRBV5-1 and TRBJ2-1; 7 bases are a match to TRBD2. Per germline, CDR1 SGHRS and CDR2 YFSETQ. There are 16 residues in the CDR3. J gave up 7 bases and V 4 bases, and 14 bases lay outside the gene matches. CDR3 region: CASSLEAGLGLNEQFF. CDR3 nucleotides: TGCGCCAGCAGCCTAGAAGCGGGATTGGGTTTAAATGAGCAGTTCTTC.

The rearrangement uses TRBV28 and TRBJ2-3, with 8 bases identical to TRBD2. From germline, CDR1 is MDHEN and CDR2 SYDVKM. The CDR3 length is 14 residues. The V segment lost 6 bases and the J segment 4 bases; nucleotides outside the gene matches: 6. CDR3 sequence reads: CASRTGAGADTQYF. Written as DNA, the CDR3 is TGTGCCAGCAGAACAGGAGCGGGAGCAGATACGCAGTATTTT.

The chain recombines TRBV5-1 with TRBJ2-3; TRBD2 aligns across 10 bases. The V gene end was trimmed by 3 bases and the J gene end by 2 bases; junction bases not matched to a gene: 6. The CDR3 loop spans 16 amino acids. Germline-derived CDR1 and CDR2 are SGHRS and YFSETQ. For the CDR3, the DNA is TGCGCCAGCAGCTCGCCTAGCGGGAGCCCCACAGATACGCAGTATTTT. This gives the protein CASSSPSGSPTDTQYF.

The chain links TRBV4-1 to TRBJ2-3; no clear D. CDR3 length equals 17 residues. Germline V CDR1 and CDR2: MGHRA, YSYEKL. The V end was cut by 0 bases, the J end by 0 bases, with 13 bases between. CDR3 coding DNA: TGCGCCAGCAGCCAAGATAAAGGAGTTTCTAGCACAGATACGCAGTATTTT. Translated: CASSQDKGVSSTDTQYF.

The V gene is TRBV11-2, the J gene TRBJ1-2; 10 bases fit TRBD1. The trim removed 1 base at V and 4 bases at J, leaving 0 bases unmatched. This CDR3 has 14 amino acids. Germline CDR1 is SGHAT and CDR2 is FQNNGV. CDR3 DNA: TGTGCCAGCAGCTTAGGGACAGGGGGCTATGGCTACACCTTC. Its protein is CASSLGTGGYGYTF. Full variable domain (outside the CDR3, taken from reference TRBV11-2 and TRBJ1-2): EAGVAQSPRYKIIEKRQSVAFWCNPISGHATLYWYQQILGQGPKLLIQFQNNGVVDDSQLPKDRFSAERLKGVDSTLKIQPAKLEDSAVYLCASSLGTGGYGYTFGSGTRLTVV.

V is TRBV6-4 and J is TRBJ2-1, with a weak D call TRBD2 (5 bases). This CDR3 region has 17 residues. V was cut by 4 bases and J by 3 bases, with 19 bases left in between. Germline values: CDR1 MRHNA, CDR2 SNTAGT. The DNA for the CDR3 is TGTGCCAGCAGTGCAACCAATGTGGCGGGCGGCTACAATGAGCAGTTCTTC. It specifies CASSATNVAGGYNEQFF.

V gene TRBV25-1 combines with J gene TRBJ1-1; D ambiguous. V lost 2 bases, J lost 1 base, and 8 bases lay in between. The CDR3 totals 14 residues. CDR1 is MGHDK, CDR2 SYGVNS, per germline. CDR3 DNA sequence: TGTGCCAGCAGTGAAGGGCCAAGGAACACTGAAGCTTTCTTT. Encoded protein: CASSEGPRNTEAFF.

The V gene is TRBV6-6, the J gene TRBJ2-1; D may match TRBD1 or TRBD2 (5 bases each). Per germline, CDR1 MNHNY and CDR2 SVGAGI (reference sequence). V was clipped by 3 bases and J by 4 bases, with 10 bases between them. CDR3 length equals 14 residues. This CDR3 reads CASSYVGEYNEQFF. The CDR3 DNA reads TGTGCCAGCAGTTATGTGGGGGAGTACAATGAGCAGTTCTTC.

V and J are TRBV18 and TRBJ2-6; D uncertain. CDR1 KGHSH and CDR2 LQKENI come from the germline V gene. CDR3 length equals 15 residues. Trimming took off 1 base at V and 4 bases at J, with 8 bases between the two ends. As DNA, the CDR3 is TGTGCCAGCTCACCACAACAGCCAGGGGCCAACGTCCTGACTTTC. This gives the protein CASSPQQPGANVLTF.